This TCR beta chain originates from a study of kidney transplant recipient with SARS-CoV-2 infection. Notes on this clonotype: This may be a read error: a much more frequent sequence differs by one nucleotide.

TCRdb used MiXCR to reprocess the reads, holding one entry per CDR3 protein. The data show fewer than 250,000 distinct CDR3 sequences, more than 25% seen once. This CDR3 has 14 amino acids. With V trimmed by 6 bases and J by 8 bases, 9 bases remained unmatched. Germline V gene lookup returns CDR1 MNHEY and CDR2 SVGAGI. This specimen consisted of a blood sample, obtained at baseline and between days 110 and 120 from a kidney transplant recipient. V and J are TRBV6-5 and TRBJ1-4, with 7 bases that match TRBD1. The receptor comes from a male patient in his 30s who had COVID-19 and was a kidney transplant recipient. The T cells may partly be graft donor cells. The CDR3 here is CASSVFRGYEKLFF. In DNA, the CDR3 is TGTGCCAGCAGCGTATTCAGGGGGTACGAAAAACTGTTTTTT.